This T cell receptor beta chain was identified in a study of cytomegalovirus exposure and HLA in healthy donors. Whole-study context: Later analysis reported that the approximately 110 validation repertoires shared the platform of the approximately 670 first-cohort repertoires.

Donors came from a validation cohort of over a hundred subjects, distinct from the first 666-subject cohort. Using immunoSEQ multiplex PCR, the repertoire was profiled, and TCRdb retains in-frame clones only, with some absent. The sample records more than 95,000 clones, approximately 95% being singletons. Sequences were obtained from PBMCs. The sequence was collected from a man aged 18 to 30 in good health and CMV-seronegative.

The CDR3 loop is CASSIMDSDEQFF. The CDR3 nucleotides are TGTGCCAGCAGCATCATGGACAGTGATGAGCAGTTCTTC. This chain connects TRBV7-9 to TRBJ2-1; possibly TRBD1 for D (6 bases). The length of the CDR3 is 13 residues. Germline values: CDR1 SEHNR, CDR2 FQNEAQ (reference sequence). V lost 5 bases and J lost 8, with 13 bases in between.